This TCR beta chain was captured in a study of response to subunit inactivated influenza vaccine. Study-level points and caveats: Few additional T cells are recruited per seasonal influenza vaccination, authors suggested.

This CDR3 has 14 amino acids. Trimming removed 3 bases from V and 6 bases from J; junction bases left unmatched: 10. Germline loops: CDR1 DFQATT, CDR2 SNEGSKA (reference sequence). A remark on this clonotype: What it binds is not known.

MiXCR was run by TCRdb on the RT-PCR reads, yielding one entry per CDR3 protein. In the table there are hundreds of thousands of distinct CDR3 sequences, 11% to 15% of which are singletons. Sequenced here: PBMCs from blood, sampled 14 to 15 days before vaccination. The rearrangement uses TRBV20-1 and TRBJ1-2; 7 bases match TRBD1. The TCR comes from a middle-aged man who received an inactivated influenza vaccine. The CDR3 sequence is CSARTMDRLNGYTF. The CDR3 region has the DNA TGCAGTGCTAGGACTATGGACAGGTTGAATGGCTACACCTTC.